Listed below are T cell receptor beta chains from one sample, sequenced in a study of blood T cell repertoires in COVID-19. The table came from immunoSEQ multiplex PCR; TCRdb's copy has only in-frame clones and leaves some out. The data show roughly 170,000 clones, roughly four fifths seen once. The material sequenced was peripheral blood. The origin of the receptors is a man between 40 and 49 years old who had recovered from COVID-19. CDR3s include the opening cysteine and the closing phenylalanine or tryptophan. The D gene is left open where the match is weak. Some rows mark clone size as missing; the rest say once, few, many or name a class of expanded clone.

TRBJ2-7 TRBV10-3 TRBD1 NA TGTGCCATCTCGGGACAGGGGGCCTACGAGCAGTACTTC CAISGQGAYEQYF
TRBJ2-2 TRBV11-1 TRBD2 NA TGTGCCAGCAGATTCCGCCTAGCGGGAGTGAGCGGGGAGCTGTTTTTT CASRFRLAGVSGELFF
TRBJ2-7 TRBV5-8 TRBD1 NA TGTGCCAGCAGCTTGATAGGGGGCGCGAGCGAGCAGTACTTC CASSLIGGASEQYF
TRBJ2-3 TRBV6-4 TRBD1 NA TGTGCCAGCAGCCGGACAGGGGCAGATACGCAGTATTTT CASSRTGADTQYF
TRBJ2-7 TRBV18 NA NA TGTGCCAGCTCAGATATATTAGCAAGTGACGAGCAGTACTTC CASSDILASDEQYF
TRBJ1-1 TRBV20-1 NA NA TGCAGTGCTAGTTATACAGGGAACACTGAAGCTTTCTTT CSASYTGNTEAFF
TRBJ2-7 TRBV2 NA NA TGTGCCAGCAGTGGGCCCCTCCAGGGCTACGAGCAGTACTTC CASSGPLQGYEQYF
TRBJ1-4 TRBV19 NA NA TGTGCCAGTAGTATTCGGACAGAGGAAAAACTGTTTTTT CASSIRTEEKLFF
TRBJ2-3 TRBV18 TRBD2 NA TGTGCCAGCTCAGCGGGAGCTACGGCAGATACGCAGTATTTT CASSAGATADTQYF
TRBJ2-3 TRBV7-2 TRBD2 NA TGTGCCAGCAGCTTAGCCGCCAGCGGGGTCACAGATACGCAGTATTTT CASSLAASGVTDTQYF
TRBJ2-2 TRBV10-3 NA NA TGTGCCATCAGGAACAGGGACCCGAACACCGGGGAGCTGTTTTTT CAIRNRDPNTGELFF
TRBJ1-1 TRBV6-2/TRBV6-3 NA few TGTGCCAGCAGTTCAAACAGGGACATGAACACTGAAGCTTTCTTT CASSSNRDMNTEAFF
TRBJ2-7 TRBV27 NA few TGTGCCAGCAGTGGGAGCTCCTACGAGCAGTACTTC CASSGSSYEQYF
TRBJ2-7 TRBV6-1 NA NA TGTGCCAGCAGTGAGGTAGGGGGAGGGATCTTCTACGAGCAGTACTTC CASSEVGGGIFYEQYF
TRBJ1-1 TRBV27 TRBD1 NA TGTGCCAGCAGTCCCGGGACAGTCACTGAAGCTTTCTTT CASSPGTVTEAFF
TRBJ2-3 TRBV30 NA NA TGTGCCTGGAGAAGAGGGGGAGCCACAGATACGCAGTATTTT CAWRRGGATDTQYF
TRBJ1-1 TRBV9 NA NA TGTGCCAGCAGCCCCCATTCGGGCAGGGGCGACACTGAAGCTTTCTTT CASSPHSGRGDTEAFF
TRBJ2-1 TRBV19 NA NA TGTGCCAGTAGTTCGACCGTAACGATCAGTGAGAGGGTCTTC CASSSTVTISERVF
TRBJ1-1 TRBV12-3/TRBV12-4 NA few TGTGCCAGCAGCCGATTGAGTGAAGCTTTCTTT CASSRLSEAFF
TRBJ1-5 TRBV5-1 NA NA TGCGCCAGCATTAGCGGAGGGTATAGTCAGCCCCAGCATTTT CASISGGYSQPQHF
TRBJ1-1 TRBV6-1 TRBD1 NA TGTGCCAGCAGTGAGTTCCCGACAGGGGACACTGAAGCTTTCTTT CASSEFPTGDTEAFF
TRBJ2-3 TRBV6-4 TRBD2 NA TGTGCCAGCAGCCCGACTAGCGGGAGCACAGATACGCAGTATTTT CASSPTSGSTDTQYF
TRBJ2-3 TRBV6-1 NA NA TGTGCCAGCAGTGAAAGTGGGGGGTCTCTCACAGATACGCAGTATTTT CASSESGGSLTDTQYF
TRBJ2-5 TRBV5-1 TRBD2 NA TGCGCCAGCAGCTTGACAGCGGGAGAAGAGACCCAGTACTTC CASSLTAGEETQYF
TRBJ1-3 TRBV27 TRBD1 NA TGTGCCAGCAGCCTGACAGGGGACTCTGGAAACACCATATATTTT CASSLTGDSGNTIYF
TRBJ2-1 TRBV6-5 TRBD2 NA TGTGCCAGCAGTTATACTAGCGGGGGGGCCTATGAGCAGTTCTTC CASSYTSGGAYEQFF
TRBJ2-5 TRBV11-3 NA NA TGTGCCAGCAGGACGACGGGAGAGACCCAGTACTTC CASRTTGETQYF
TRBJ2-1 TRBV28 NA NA TGTGCCAGCAATATCCAGGAGGCTAATGAGCAGTTCTTC CASNIQEANEQFF
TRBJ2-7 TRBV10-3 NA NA TGTGCCACGATGACTGCCGTGGAACAGTACTTC CATMTAVEQYF
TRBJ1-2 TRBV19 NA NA TGTGCCAGTAATGTCGGGCAGGGGAACTATGGCTACACCTTC CASNVGQGNYGYTF
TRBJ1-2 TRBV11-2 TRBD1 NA TGTGCCAGCAGCTTAGACAGGGGGAACTATGGCTACACCTTC CASSLDRGNYGYTF
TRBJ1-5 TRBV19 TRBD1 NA TGTGCCAGTATAGGGGATTCCGGGACAGGCTCTGGGCCCCAGCATTTT CASIGDSGTGSGPQHF
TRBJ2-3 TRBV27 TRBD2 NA TGTGCCATCGCGACTAGCGGGCAAAGCACAGATACGCAGTATTTT CAIATSGQSTDTQYF
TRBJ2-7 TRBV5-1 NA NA TGCGCCAGCACTTCTTTGACATATTCGGACGAGCAGTACTTC CASTSLTYSDEQYF
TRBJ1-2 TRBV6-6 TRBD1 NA TGTGCCAGCACTCAGACAGGGGAGAACTATGGCTACACCTTC CASTQTGENYGYTF
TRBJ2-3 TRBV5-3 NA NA TGTGCCAGAAGCTTGTTCCTAGTACCAGATACGCAGTATTTT CARSLFLVPDTQYF
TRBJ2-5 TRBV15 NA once TGTGCCACCAGCAGAGATACGGGTCAGACCCAGTACTTC CATSRDTGQTQYF
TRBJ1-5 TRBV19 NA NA TGTGCCAGTATGGGGGGGTTCAATCAGCCCCAGCATTTT CASMGGFNQPQHF
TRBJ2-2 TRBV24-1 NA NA TGTGCCACCGGCCGTACCGGGGAGCTGTTTTTT CATGRTGELFF
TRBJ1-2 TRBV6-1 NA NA TGTGCCAGCAGTGATACAGGAACTAACTATGGCTACACCTTC CASSDTGTNYGYTF
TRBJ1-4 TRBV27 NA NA TGTGCCAGCAGTCCTGATAACTACGGGTTTGAAAAACTGTTTTTT CASSPDNYGFEKLFF
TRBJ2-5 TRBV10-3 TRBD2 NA TGTGCCATAACTAGCGGGGGGGACGAGACCCAGTACTTC CAITSGGDETQYF
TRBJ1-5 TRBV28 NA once TGTGCCAGCAGAGGACACCCCAATCAGCCCCAGCATTTT CASRGHPNQPQHF
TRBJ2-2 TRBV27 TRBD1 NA TGTGCCAGCAGTTTAGGAGCAGGGGGCACCGGGGAGCTGTTTTTT CASSLGAGGTGELFF
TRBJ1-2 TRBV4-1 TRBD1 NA TGCGCCAGCAGCCATACAGGGGGCGTGGACTACACCTTC CASSHTGGVDYTF
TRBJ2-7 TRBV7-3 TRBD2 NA TGTGCCAGCAGCTTAGAACCCGGGAGGCTTTACGAGCAGTACTTC CASSLEPGRLYEQYF